The rows below give T cell receptor beta chains drawn from one sample of a study of T cells in Graves' hyperthyroidism and ophthalmopathy. Using its own MiXCR run on the multiplex PCR reads, TCRdb lists one record per CDR3 protein. The sample has 550,000 to 600,000 distinct CDR3 sequences; about a sixth are singletons. The specimen sequenced was blood. These receptors all come from a woman in her late teens or twenties with Graves' hyperthyroidism. The CDR3 runs from the conserved cysteine through the conserved F or W. The D gene is left open where the match is weak. Size values are once, few and many counts, or a class for expanded clones, and some rows have none.

d_gene | j_gene | abundance | v_gene | CDR3nt | CDR3aa
NA | TRBJ1-5 | many | TRBV28 | TGTGCCAGCACAGGGGGCAATCAGCCCCAGCATTTT | CASTGGNQPQHF
NA | TRBJ1-1 | many | TRBV5-1 | TGCGCCAGCATAGGGGCGAACACTGAAGCTTTCTTT | CASIGANTEAFF
NA | TRBJ1-5 | many | TRBV27 | TGTGCCAGCAGTTTAAGTCAGGGCAATCAGCCCCAGCATTTT | CASSLSQGNQPQHF
TRBD2 | TRBJ2-1 | many | TRBV20-1 | TGCAGTGCGGAGACTAGCGGGGGGTACAATGAGCAGTTCTTC | CSAETSGGYNEQFF
NA | TRBJ2-1 | many | TRBV7-2 | TGTGCCAGCAGCTTACGGCAGCCCCGAATGGATGAGCAGTTCTTC | CASSLRQPRMDEQFF
NA | TRBJ2-1 | NA | TRBV25-1 | TGTGCCAGCAGTGAATCGGATGAGCGGAAGGGGGTAAGAGGCTACAATGAGCAGTTCTTC | CASSESDERKGVRGYNEQFF
TRBD1 | TRBJ2-1 | NA | TRBV7-8 | TGTGCCAGCAGCAGGGACAGGGGACCCTCCTACAATGAGCAGTTCTTC | CASSRDRGPSYNEQFF
NA | TRBJ2-7 | few | TRBV7-4 | TGTGCCAGCAGCTTGGGTCGGGATGGGCGGGACGAGCAGTACTTC | CASSLGRDGRDEQYF
TRBD2 | TRBJ2-1 | few | TRBV20-1 | TGCAGTGCTAGAGATCGCCTAGCGGGAGTACTCAATGAGCAGTTCTTC | CSARDRLAGVLNEQFF
NA | TRBJ1-4 | many | TRBV7-2 | TGTGCCAGCAGCTTAGGATTTCGGGGAGGGGAAAAACTGTTTTTT | CASSLGFRGGEKLFF
NA | TRBJ2-1 | few | TRBV29-1 | TGCAGCGCCTCTAGATATGAGCAGTTCTTC | CSASRYEQFF
NA | TRBJ2-7 | many | TRBV4-2 | TGTGCCAGCAGCCAAGATAAATTCATACTCGAGCAGTACTTC | CASSQDKFILEQYF
NA | TRBJ1-4 | many | TRBV6-1 | TGTGCCAGCAGTGACCTAGGCAGGACAGCAACTAATGAAAAACTGTTTTTT | CASSDLGRTATNEKLFF
NA | TRBJ2-2 | NA | TRBV20-1 | TGCAGTGCTAGAGAGTATGGTAGCGTCATCGGGGAGCTGTTTTTT | CSAREYGSVIGELFF
NA | TRBJ1-2 | many | TRBV2 | TGTGCCAGCCGCGGGGGGCCGGGTGGCTACACCTTC | CASRGGPGGYTF
TRBD2 | TRBJ2-7 | few | TRBV5-1 | TGCGCCAGCAGCGTCCAGGCGGGAGGAACCTACGAGCAGTACTTC | CASSVQAGGTYEQYF
NA | TRBJ1-5 | many | TRBV12-3/TRBV12-4 | TGTGCCAGCAGACCTCCGGGACCGACAAATCAGCCCCAGCATTTT | CASRPPGPTNQPQHF
TRBD1 | TRBJ1-6 | few | TRBV3-1 | TGTGCCAGCAGCCCACTGACAGGGGCCGGCTCACCCCTCCACTTT | CASSPLTGAGSPLHF
NA | TRBJ2-3 | few | TRBV5-1 | TGCGCCAGCAGCTTCGTTCATTCGGTGGGAGATACGCAGTATTTT | CASSFVHSVGDTQYF
TRBD1 | TRBJ2-7 | many | TRBV11-3 | TGTGCCAGCAGCTTAGAGATGGGACAGGGGTCCTACGAGCAGTACTTC | CASSLEMGQGSYEQYF
NA | TRBJ1-4 | NA | TRBV7-9 | TGTGCCAGCAGCTTAGAAGATGAAAAACTGTTTTTT | CASSLEDEKLFF
TRBD1 | TRBJ2-1 | many | TRBV7-9 | TGTGCCAGCAGCTTAGTTTTGGGCTTGGGGACAGGGGTCCTCCATGAGCAGTTCTTC | CASSLVLGLGTGVLHEQFF
TRBD1 | TRBJ1-5 | NA | TRBV10-3 | TGTGCCACGCGGACAGGTGAAAATCAGCCCCAGCATTTT | CATRTGENQPQHF
NA | TRBJ2-1 | NA | TRBV12-3/TRBV12-4 | TGTACCAGCAGTTTAGTGTATGAGCAGTTCTTC | CTSSLVYEQFF
NA | TRBJ1-1 | many | TRBV30 | TGTGCCTGGAGCCATCGGCGGACGGTGAACACTGAAGCTTTCTTT | CAWSHRRTVNTEAFF
TRBD2 | TRBJ2-1 | few | TRBV4-1 | TGCGCCAGCAGCCTATGGGGGAGGGCCGGCTACAATGAGCAGTTCTTC | CASSLWGRAGYNEQFF
NA | TRBJ2-7 | NA | TRBV6-1 | TGTGCCAGCAGGATGGTTTCCTACGAGCAGTACTTC | CASRMVSYEQYF
TRBD2 | TRBJ2-3 | NA | TRBV7-9 | TGTGCCAGCAGATGGACTAGCGGGAGGGCGGTAGATACGCAGTATTTT | CASRWTSGRAVDTQYF
NA | TRBJ2-1 | many | TRBV27 | TGTGCCAGCAGTCGAGGCTCCTACAATGAGCAGTTCTTC | CASSRGSYNEQFF
NA | TRBJ1-1 | NA | TRBV6-2/TRBV6-3 | TGTGCCAGTGAGAGGGTCAGGGGCGGCACTGAAGCTTTCTTT | CASERVRGGTEAFF
TRBD1 | TRBJ2-5 | few | TRBV20-1 | TGCAGTGCTCCGACACAGGACAGGGCCCAAGAGACCCAGTACTTC | CSAPTQDRAQETQYF
TRBD2 | TRBJ2-1 | NA | TRBV7-2 | TGTGCCAGCAGAAGTAGCGGGAGGGCAGGTGAGCAGTTCTTC | CASRSSGRAGEQFF
NA | TRBJ1-3 | few | TRBV5-4 | TGTGCCAGCAGCTTGGAACCGGTTGGAAACACCATATATTTT | CASSLEPVGNTIYF
NA | TRBJ2-1 | few | TRBV10-3 | TGTGCCATCAGTGATGAGGGCGATGAGCAGTTCTTC | CAISDEGDEQFF
TRBD1 | TRBJ1-2 | many | TRBV20-1 | TGCAGTGCAACTCGACAGGGGTTTAACTATGGCTACACCTTC | CSATRQGFNYGYTF
NA | TRBJ2-6 | NA | TRBV20-1 | TGCAGTGCTAGAGGTCCCCAGGGGTTCTCTGGGGCCAACGTCCTGACTTTC | CSARGPQGFSGANVLTF
NA | TRBJ2-7 | few | TRBV14 | TGTGCCAGCAGCCCCGGGAATGGGTACGAGCAGTACTTC | CASSPGNGYEQYF
TRBD2 | TRBJ2-2 | many | TRBV24-1 | TGTGCCACCAGTGATTTAAAGGCGGGACTAGTGGGTGCCGGGGAGCTGTTTTTT | CATSDLKAGLVGAGELFF
TRBD1 | TRBJ2-5 | many | TRBV12-3/TRBV12-4 | TGTGCCAGCAGTCTCCCCGGGACAGGGCAAGAGACCCAGTACTTC | CASSLPGTGQETQYF
NA | TRBJ1-2 | many | TRBV11-2 | TGTGCCAGCAGCTTAGGGAACGGGCTCTATGGCTACACCTTC | CASSLGNGLYGYTF
NA | TRBJ1-3 | few | TRBV20-1 | TGCAGTGCTATTCCTTTGTCGATCTCTGGAAACACCATATATTTT | CSAIPLSISGNTIYF
TRBD2 | TRBJ2-5 | few | TRBV6-1 | TGTGCCAGCAGTGAGCGGCTAGCGGGGGGGGAAGAGACCCAGTACTTC | CASSERLAGGEETQYF
NA | TRBJ2-5 | few | TRBV20-1 | TGCAGTGCTGTAGTGTCAGGGACCAAAGAGACCCAGTACTTC | CSAVVSGTKETQYF
NA | TRBJ2-7 | NA | TRBV18 | TGTGCCAGCTCACCAGTCAGTTTCTACGAGCAGTACTTC | CASSPVSFYEQYF